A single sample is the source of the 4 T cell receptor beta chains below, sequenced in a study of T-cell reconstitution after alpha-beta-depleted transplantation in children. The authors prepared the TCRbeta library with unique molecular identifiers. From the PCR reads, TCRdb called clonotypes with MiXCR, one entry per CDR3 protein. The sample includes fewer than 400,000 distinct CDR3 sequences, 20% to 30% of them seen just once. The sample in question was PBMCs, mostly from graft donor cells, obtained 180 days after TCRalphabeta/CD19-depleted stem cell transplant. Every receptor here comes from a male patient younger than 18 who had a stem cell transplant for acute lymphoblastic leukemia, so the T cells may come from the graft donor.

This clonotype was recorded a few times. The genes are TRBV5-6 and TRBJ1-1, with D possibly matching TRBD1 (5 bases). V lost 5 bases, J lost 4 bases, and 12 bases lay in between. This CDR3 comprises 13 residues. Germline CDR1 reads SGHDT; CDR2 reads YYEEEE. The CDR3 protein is CASSLDSITEAFF. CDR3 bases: TGTGCCAGCAGTCTTGACAGCATCACTGAAGCTTTCTTT.

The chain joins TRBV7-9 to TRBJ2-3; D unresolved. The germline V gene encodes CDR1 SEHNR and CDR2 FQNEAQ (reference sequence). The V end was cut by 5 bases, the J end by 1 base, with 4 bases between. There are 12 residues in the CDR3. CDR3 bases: TGTGCCAGCAGCAACCGCACAGATACGCAGTATTTT. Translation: CASSNRTDTQYF.

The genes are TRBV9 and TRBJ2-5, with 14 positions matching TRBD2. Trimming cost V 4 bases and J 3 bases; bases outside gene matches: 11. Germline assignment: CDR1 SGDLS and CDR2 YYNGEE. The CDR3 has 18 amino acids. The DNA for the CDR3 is TGTGCCAGCAGCCCCCAAGGACCGGGACTAGCGGGGGAAGAGACCCAGTACTTC. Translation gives CASSPQGPGLAGEETQYF.

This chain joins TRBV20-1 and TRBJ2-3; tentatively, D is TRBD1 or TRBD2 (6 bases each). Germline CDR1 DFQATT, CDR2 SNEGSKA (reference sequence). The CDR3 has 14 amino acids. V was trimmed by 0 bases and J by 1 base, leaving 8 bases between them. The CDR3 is CSAREEGGTDTQYF. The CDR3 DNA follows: TGCAGTGCTAGAGAGGAGGGGGGCACAGATACGCAGTATTTT.